The clone carrying this T cell receptor beta chain appeared a few times. These data are taken from a study of beta chain features in type 1 diabetes. Germline loops: CDR1 SGHTA, CDR2 FQGNSA. Trimming took 6 bases from V and 0 from J, leaving 12 bases between them. This CDR3 region has 15 residues. Sorted populations all had greater than 95% purity. The sequenced template was cDNA made from the entire isolated RNA. Clones were read by immunoSEQ multiplex PCR, and TCRdb kept only the in-frame ones, dropping some. This table holds 200,000 to 250,000 clones, 9.6% found once. This sequence was found in a woman aged 18-29 years in good health. This chain links TRBV7-2 with TRBJ1-3; D is undetermined. The source material was naive CD4+ T cells from blood. The CDR3 DNA sequence: TGTGCCAGCAGTCAAAGACACAACTCTGGAAACACCATATATTTT. Translated: CASSQRHNSGNTIYF.